These T cell receptor beta chains were read from a single sample in a study of blood T cell repertoires in COVID-19. Clones were sequenced by immunoSEQ multiplex PCR, and TCRdb holds only the in-frame ones, with some missing. The sample lists 250,000 or so clones; roughly nine tenths were seen once. Sequencing was performed on PBMCs or T cells enriched from blood (not recorded which). The source of these receptors is a human donor in a cohort exposed to, infected with or recovered from COVID-19 (not recorded which). The donor label of this sample is uncertain. Each CDR3 is given with its conserved first and last residue. Fields, in order: V gene, J gene, D gene, CDR3 DNA, CDR3 protein. A D gene is named only where the DNA matches it firmly.

v_gene: TRBV6-4
j_gene: TRBJ1-2
d_gene: TRBD1
CDR3nt: TGTGCCAGCAGTGACTCGGACAGGGGCCTCCCCTACACCTTC
CDR3aa: CASSDSDRGLPYTF

v_gene: TRBV7-8
j_gene: TRBJ2-5
d_gene: TRBD2
CDR3nt: TGTGCCAGCAGCCGAGCGGGGCGGGAACAAGAGACCCAGTACTTC
CDR3aa: CASSRAGREQETQYF

v_gene: TRBV19
j_gene: TRBJ1-1
d_gene: -
CDR3nt: TGTGCCAGTAGTACAACCGCAGGGTCCGGGCGGAACACTGAAGCTTTCTTT
CDR3aa: CASSTTAGSGRNTEAFF

v_gene: TRBV29-1
j_gene: TRBJ2-1
d_gene: -
CDR3nt: TGCAGCGTGGCCGGGACCTACAATGAGCAGTTCTTC
CDR3aa: CSVAGTYNEQFF

v_gene: TRBV19
j_gene: TRBJ1-1
d_gene: -
CDR3nt: TGTGCCAGTAGTGAATCGGCAGCGGGGGACACTGAAGCTTTCTTT
CDR3aa: CASSESAAGDTEAFF

v_gene: TRBV7-2
j_gene: TRBJ1-1
d_gene: -
CDR3nt: TGTGCCAGCAGCTTAGCGAGCCGGGGTGAAGCTTTCTTT
CDR3aa: CASSLASRGEAFF

v_gene: TRBV19
j_gene: TRBJ1-2
d_gene: -
CDR3nt: TGTGCCAGTAGCCAAAGGACTGCTGGCGGCTACACCTTC
CDR3aa: CASSQRTAGGYTF

v_gene: TRBV7-9
j_gene: TRBJ1-2
d_gene: TRBD1
CDR3nt: TGTGCCAGCACTGACAGGGGCCTTAGGTTGTCTACCTATGGCTACACCTTC
CDR3aa: CASTDRGLRLSTYGYTF

v_gene: TRBV18
j_gene: TRBJ1-5
d_gene: -
CDR3nt: TGTGCCAGCTCACCCCAGGGCGGCGGAGACCAGCCCCAGCATTTT
CDR3aa: CASSPQGGGDQPQHF

v_gene: TRBV5-1
j_gene: TRBJ2-3
d_gene: -
CDR3nt: TGCGCCAGCAGCTTCTCTAGCGCAGATACGCAGTATTTT
CDR3aa: CASSFSSADTQYF

v_gene: TRBV27
j_gene: TRBJ1-2
d_gene: -
CDR3nt: TGTGCCAGCAGTTTGAACGGACTCAGTACCAGGGGCTACACCTTC
CDR3aa: CASSLNGLSTRGYTF

v_gene: TRBV5-4
j_gene: TRBJ2-5
d_gene: -
CDR3nt: TGTGCCAGCAGCCTGTGGACAGACCCCAGGGCCCAGTACTTC
CDR3aa: CASSLWTDPRAQYF

v_gene: TRBV12-5
j_gene: TRBJ1-2
d_gene: TRBD1
CDR3nt: TGTGCTAGTGGTTTGGTACAAGGGGGCGGCTATGGCTACACCTTC
CDR3aa: CASGLVQGGGYGYTF

v_gene: TRBV9
j_gene: TRBJ2-4
d_gene: -
CDR3nt: TGTGCCAGCAGCGTAGACGGGAACATTCAGTACTTC
CDR3aa: CASSVDGNIQYF

v_gene: TRBV2
j_gene: TRBJ2-2
d_gene: -
CDR3nt: TGTGCCAGCAGTGCTCTCGGGGGTTGGGATGAGGGCACCGGGGAGCTGTTTTTT
CDR3aa: CASSALGGWDEGTGELFF

v_gene: TRBV30
j_gene: TRBJ2-3
d_gene: -
CDR3nt: TGTGCCTGGAGTGTGGTCAGGGGATTCACAGATACGCAGTATTTT
CDR3aa: CAWSVVRGFTDTQYF

v_gene: TRBV7-9
j_gene: TRBJ1-2
d_gene: TRBD1
CDR3nt: TGTGCCAGCAGCTTCACAGGGGTTTATGGCTACACCTTC
CDR3aa: CASSFTGVYGYTF

v_gene: TRBV19
j_gene: TRBJ2-1
d_gene: -
CDR3nt: TGTGCCAGTAGTATTGGTGGGGCAGGGGAGCAGTTCTTC
CDR3aa: CASSIGGAGEQFF

v_gene: TRBV29-1
j_gene: TRBJ1-6
d_gene: TRBD1
CDR3nt: TGCAGCGTAGTAAGACAGGGGCCAAATTCACCCCTCCACTTT
CDR3aa: CSVVRQGPNSPLHF

v_gene: TRBV11-2
j_gene: TRBJ2-1
d_gene: TRBD2
CDR3nt: TGTGCCAGCAGCTTAGGCCAACTAGCGGGGGGGCCCTACAATGAGCAGTTCTTC
CDR3aa: CASSLGQLAGGPYNEQFF